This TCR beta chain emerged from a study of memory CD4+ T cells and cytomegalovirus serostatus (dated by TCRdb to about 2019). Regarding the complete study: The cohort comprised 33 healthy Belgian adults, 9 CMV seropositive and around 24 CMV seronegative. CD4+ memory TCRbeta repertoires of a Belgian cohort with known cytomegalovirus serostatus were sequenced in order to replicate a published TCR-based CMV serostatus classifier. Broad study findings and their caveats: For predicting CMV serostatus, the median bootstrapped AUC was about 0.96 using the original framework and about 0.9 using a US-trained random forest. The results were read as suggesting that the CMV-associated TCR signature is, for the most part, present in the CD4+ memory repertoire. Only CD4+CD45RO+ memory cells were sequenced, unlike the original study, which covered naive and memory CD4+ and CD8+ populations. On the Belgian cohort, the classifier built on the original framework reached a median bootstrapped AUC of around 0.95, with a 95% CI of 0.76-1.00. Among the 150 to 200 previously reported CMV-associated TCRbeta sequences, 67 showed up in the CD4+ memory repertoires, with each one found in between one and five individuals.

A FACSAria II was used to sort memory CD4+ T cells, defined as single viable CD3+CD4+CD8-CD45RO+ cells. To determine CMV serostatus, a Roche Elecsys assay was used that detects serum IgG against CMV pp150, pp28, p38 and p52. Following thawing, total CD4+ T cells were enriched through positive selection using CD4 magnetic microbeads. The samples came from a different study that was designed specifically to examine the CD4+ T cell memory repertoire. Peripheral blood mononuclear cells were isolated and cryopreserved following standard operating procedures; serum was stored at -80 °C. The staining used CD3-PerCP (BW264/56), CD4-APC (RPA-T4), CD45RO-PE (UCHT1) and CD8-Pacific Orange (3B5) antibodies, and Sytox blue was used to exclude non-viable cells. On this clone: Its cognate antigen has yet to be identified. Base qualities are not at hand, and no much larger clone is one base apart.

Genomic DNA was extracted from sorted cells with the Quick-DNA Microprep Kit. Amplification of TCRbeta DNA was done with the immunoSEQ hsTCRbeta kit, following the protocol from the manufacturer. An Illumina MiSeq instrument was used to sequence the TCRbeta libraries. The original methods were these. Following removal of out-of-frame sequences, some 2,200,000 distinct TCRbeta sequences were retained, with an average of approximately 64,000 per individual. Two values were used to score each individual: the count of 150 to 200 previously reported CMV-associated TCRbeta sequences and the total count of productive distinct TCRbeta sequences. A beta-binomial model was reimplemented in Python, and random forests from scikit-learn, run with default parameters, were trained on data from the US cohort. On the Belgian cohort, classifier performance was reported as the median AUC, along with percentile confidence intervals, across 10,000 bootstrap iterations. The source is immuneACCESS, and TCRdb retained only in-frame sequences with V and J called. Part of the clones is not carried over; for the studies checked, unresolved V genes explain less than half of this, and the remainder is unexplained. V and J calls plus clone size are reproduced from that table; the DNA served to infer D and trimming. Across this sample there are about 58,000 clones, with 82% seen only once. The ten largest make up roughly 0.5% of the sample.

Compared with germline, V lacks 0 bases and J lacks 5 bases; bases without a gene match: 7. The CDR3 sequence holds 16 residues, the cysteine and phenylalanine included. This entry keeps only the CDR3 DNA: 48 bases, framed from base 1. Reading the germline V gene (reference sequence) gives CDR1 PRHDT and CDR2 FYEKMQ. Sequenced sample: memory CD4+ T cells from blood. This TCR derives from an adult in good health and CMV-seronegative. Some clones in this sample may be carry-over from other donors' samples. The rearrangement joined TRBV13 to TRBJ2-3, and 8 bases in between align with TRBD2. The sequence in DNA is TGTGCCAGCAGCTTAGGCGGGGGGGGCCGGGAAGATACGCAGTATTTT. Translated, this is CASSLGGGGREDTQYF.